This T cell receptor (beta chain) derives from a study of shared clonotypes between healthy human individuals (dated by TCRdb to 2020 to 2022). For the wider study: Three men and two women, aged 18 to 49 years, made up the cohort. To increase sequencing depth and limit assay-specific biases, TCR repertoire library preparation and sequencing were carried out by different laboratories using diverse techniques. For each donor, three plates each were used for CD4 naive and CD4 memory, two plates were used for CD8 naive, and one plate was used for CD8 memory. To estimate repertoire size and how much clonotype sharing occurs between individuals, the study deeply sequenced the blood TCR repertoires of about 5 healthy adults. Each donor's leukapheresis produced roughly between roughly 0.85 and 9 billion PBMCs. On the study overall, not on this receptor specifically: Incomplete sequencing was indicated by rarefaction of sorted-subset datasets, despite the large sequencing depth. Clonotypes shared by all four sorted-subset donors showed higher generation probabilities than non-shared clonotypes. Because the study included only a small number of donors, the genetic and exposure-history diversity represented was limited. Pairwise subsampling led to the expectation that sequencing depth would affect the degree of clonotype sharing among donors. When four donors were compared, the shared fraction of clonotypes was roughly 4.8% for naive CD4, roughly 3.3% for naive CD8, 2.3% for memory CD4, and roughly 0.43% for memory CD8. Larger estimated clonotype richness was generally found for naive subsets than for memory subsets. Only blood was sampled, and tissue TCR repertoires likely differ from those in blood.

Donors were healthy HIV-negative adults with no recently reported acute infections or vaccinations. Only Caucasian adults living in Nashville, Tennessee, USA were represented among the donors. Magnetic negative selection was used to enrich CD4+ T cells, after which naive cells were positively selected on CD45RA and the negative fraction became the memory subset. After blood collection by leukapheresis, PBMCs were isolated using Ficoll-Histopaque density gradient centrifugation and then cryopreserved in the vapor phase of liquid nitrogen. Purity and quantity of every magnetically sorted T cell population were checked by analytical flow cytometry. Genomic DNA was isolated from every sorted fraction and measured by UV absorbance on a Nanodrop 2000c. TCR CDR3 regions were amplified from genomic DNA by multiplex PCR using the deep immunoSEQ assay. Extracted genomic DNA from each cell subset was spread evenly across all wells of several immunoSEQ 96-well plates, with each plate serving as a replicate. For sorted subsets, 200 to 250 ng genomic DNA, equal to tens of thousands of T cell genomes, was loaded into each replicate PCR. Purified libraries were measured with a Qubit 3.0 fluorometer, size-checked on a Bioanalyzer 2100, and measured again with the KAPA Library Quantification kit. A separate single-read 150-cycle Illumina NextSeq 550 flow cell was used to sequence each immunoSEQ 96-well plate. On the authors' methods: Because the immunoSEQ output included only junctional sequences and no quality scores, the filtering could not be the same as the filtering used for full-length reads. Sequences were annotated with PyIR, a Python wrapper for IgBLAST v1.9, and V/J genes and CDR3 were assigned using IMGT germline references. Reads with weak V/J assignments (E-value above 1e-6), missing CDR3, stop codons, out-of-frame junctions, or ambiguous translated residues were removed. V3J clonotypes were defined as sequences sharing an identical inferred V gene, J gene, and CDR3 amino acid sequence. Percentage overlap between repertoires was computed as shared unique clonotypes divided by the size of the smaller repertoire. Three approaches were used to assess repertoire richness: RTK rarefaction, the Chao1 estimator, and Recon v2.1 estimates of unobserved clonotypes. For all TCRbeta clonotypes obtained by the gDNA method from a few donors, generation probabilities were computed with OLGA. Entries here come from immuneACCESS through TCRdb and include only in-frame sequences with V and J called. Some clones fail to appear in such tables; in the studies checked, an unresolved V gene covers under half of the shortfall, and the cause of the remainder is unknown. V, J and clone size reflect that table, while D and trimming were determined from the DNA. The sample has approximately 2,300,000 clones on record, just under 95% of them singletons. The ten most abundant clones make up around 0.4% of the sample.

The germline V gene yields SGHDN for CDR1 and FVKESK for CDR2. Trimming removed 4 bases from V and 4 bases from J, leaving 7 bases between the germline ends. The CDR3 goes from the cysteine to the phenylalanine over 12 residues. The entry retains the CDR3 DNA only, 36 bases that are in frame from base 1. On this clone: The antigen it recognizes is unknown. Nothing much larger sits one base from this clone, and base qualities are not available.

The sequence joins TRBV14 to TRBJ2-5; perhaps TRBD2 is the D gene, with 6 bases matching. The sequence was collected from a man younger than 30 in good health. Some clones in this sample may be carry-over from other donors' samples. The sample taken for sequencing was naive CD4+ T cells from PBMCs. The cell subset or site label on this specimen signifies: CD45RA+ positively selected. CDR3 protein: CASSRGAETQYF. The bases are TGTGCCAGCAGCCGCGGGGCAGAGACCCAGTACTTC.